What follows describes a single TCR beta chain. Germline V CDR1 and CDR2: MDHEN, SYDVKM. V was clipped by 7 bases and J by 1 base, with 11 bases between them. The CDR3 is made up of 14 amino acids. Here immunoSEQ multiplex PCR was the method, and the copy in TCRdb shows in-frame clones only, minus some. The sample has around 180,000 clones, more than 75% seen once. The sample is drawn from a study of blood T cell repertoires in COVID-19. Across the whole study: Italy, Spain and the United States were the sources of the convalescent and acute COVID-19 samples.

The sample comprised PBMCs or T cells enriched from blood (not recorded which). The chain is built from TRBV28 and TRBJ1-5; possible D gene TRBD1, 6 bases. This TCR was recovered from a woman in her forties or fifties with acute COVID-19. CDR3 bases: TGTGCCAGCATAAGGGGGGGAAGCAATCAGCCCCAGCATTTT. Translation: CASIRGGSNQPQHF.